Reported below is one TCR beta chain. Its matching antigen is unknown. Germline lookup yields CDR1 MDHEN and CDR2 SYDVKM. This CDR3 region has 16 residues. Deletions cut 2 bases from V and 1 base from J, with 12 bases between. The method was immunoSEQ multiplex PCR; TCRdb's version includes in-frame clones alone and lacks a portion of them. The table has 90,000 or so clones, about 89% seen once. This sample is part of a study of OX40 agonist ivuxolimab in advanced cancers. Study background: Cohort: around 83% men, mean age 60, aged about 20 to 90.

General study points: What antigens the expanded peripheral T cells recognized was never established. Clonal expansion was seen in CD4+ and CD8+ blood T cells by week 6 at 0.1 to 3.0 mg/kg.

This receptor was obtained from an adult with an advanced solid tumor such as melanoma, head and neck, liver or kidney cancer. The chain is built from TRBV28 and TRBJ1-5; no clear D. This sample comprised CD4+ or CD8+ T cells sorted from blood, obtained in a trial of the OX40 agonist ivuxolimab. CDR3 loop: CASSLIRWVSNQPQHF. CDR3 nucleotides: TGTGCCAGCAGTTTAATTCGATGGGTCAGCAATCAGCCCCAGCATTTT.